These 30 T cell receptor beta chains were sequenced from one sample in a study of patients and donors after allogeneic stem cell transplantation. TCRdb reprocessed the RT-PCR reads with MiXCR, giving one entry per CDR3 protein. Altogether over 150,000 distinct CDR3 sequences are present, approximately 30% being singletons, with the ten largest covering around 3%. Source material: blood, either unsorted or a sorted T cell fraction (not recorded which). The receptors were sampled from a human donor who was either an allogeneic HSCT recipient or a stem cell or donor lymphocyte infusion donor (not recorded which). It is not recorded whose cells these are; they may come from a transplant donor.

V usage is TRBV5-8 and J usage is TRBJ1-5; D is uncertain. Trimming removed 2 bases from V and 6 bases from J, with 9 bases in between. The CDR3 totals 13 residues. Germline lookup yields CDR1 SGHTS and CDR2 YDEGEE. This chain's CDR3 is CASSFGSIQPQHF. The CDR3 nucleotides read TGTGCCAGCAGCTTCGGGTCAATTCAGCCCCAGCATTTT. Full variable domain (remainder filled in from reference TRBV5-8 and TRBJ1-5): EAGVTQSPTHLIKTRGQQATLRCSPISGHTSVYWYQQALGLGLQFLLWYDEGEERNRGNFPPRFSGRQFPNYSSELNVNALELEDSALYLCASSFGSIQPQHFGDGTRLSIL.

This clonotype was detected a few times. The CDR3, as DNA: TGCGCCAGCAGCTTGGCTCCAGGATACAATGAGCAGTTCTTC. Its protein is CASSLAPGYNEQFF. The chain is built from TRBV5-1 and TRBJ2-1, with unresolved D. There are 14 residues in the CDR3. Germline-derived CDR1 and CDR2 are SGHRS and YFSETQ. Trimming cost V 0 bases and J 4 bases, with 8 bases left between them. Together with reference TRBV5-1 and TRBJ2-1, the CDR3 gives the full variable domain: KAGVTQTPRYLIKTRGQQVTLSCSPISGHRSVSWYQQTPGQGLQFLFEYFSETQRNKGNFPGRFSGRQFSNSRSEMNVSTLELGDSALYLCASSLAPGYNEQFFGPGTRLTVL.

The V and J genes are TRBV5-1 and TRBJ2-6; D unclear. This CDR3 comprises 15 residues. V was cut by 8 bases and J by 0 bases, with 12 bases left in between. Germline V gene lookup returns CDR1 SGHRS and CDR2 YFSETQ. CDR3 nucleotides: TGCGCCAGTGGCCGACATAGCTCTGGGGCCAACGTCCTGACTTTC. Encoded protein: CASGRHSSGANVLTF.

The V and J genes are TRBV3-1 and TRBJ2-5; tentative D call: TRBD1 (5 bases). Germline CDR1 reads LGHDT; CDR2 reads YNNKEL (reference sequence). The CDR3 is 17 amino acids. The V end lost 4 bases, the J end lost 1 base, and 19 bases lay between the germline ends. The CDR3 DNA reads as TGTGCCAGCAGCCCACCGGGCCCAGGACACCCCCAAGAGACCCAGTACTTC. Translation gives CASSPPGPGHPQETQYF.

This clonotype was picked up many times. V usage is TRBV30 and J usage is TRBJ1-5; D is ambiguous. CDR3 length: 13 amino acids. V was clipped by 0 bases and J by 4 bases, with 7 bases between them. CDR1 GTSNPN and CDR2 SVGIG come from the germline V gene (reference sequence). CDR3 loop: CAWSVRGNQPQHF. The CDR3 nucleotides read TGTGCCTGGAGTGTACGGGGAAATCAGCCCCAGCATTTT.

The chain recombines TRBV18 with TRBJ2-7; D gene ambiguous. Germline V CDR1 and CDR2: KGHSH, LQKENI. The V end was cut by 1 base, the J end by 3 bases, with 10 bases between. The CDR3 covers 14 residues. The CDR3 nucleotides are TGTGCCAGCTCACCACGGGCTTCAGGCTACGAGCAGTACTTC. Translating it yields CASSPRASGYEQYF.

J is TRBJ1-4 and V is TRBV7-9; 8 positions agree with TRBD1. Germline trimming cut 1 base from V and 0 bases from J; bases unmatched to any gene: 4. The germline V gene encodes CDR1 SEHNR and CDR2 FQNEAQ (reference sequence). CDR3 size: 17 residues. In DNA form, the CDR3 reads TGTGCCAGCAGCTTAGTGGCAGGGGGCCCAACTAATGAAAAACTGTTTTTT. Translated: CASSLVAGGPTNEKLFF.

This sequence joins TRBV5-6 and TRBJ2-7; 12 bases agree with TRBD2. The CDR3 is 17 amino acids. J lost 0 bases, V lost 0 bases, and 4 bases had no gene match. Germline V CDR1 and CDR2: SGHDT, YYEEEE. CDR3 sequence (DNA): TGTGCCAGCAGCTTGGGACTAGCGGGAGAGATCTCCTACGAGCAGTACTTC. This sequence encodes CASSLGLAGEISYEQYF.

The CDR3 protein is CSARGPSGFLDEQYF. For the CDR3, the DNA is TGCAGTGCTAGAGGTCCTAGCGGGTTTCTCGACGAGCAGTACTTC. The rearrangement joins TRBV20-1 to TRBJ2-7; 8 bases are shared with TRBD2. The germline gives CDR1 DFQATT, CDR2 SNEGSKA (reference sequence). V lost 1 base, J lost 5 bases, and 10 bases stayed unmatched. This CDR3 is 15 amino acids long.

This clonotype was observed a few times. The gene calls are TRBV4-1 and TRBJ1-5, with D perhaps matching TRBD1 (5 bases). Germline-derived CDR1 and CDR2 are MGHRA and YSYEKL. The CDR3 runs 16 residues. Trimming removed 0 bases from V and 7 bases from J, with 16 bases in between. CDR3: CASSQERAGRRQPQHF. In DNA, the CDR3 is TGCGCCAGCAGCCAAGAAAGGGCGGGACGAAGACAGCCCCAGCATTTT.

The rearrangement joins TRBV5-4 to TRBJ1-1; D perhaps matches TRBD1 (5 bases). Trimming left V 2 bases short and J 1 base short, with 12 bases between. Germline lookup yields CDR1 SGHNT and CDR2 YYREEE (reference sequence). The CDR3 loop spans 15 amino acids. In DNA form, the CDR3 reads TGTGCCAGCAGCTTCCTCAGGGTGGGGAACACTGAAGCTTTCTTT. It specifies CASSFLRVGNTEAFF.

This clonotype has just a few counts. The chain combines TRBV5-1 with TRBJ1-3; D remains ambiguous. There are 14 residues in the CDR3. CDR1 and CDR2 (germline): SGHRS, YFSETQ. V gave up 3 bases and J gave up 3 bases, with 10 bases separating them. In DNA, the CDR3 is TGCGCCAGCAGCTCCCAGTCAGTTGGAAACACCATATATTTT. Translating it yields CASSSQSVGNTIYF.

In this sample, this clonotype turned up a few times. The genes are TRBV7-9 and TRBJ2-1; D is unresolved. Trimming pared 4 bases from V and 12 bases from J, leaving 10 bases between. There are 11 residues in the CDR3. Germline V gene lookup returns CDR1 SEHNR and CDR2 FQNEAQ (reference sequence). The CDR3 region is CASSYKHGQFF. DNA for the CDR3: TGTGCCAGCAGCTATAAGCACGGGCAGTTCTTC.

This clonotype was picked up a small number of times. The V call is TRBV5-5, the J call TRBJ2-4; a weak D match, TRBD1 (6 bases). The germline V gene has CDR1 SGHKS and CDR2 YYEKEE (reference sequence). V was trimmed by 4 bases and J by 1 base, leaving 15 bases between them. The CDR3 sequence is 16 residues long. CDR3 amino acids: CASSPQGPGAKNIQYF. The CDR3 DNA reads TGTGCCAGCAGCCCTCAGGGGCCCGGGGCCAAAAACATTCAGTACTTC.

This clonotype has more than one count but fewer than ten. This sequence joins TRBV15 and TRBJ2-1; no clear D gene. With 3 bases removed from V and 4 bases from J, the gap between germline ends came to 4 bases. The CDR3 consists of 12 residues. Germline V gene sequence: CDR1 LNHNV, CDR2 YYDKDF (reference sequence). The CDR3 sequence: CATSSIYNEQFF. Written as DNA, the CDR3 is TGTGCCACCAGCAGTATTTACAATGAGCAGTTCTTC.

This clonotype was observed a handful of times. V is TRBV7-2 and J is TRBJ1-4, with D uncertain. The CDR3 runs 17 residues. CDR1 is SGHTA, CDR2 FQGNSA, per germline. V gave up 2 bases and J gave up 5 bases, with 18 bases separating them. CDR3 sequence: CASSLKGSNLLNEKLFF. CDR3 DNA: TGTGCCAGCAGCTTAAAAGGCAGTAACCTTTTAAATGAAAAACTGTTTTTT.

The CDR3 is CATRGATQETQYF. Here the CDR3 DNA reads TGTGCCACCAGGGGGGCCACCCAAGAGACCCAGTACTTC. The V and J genes are TRBV24-1 and TRBJ2-5; possible D gene TRBD1, 6 bases. This CDR3 has 13 amino acids. The V end was cut by 7 bases, the J end by 1 base, with 9 bases between. From germline, CDR1 is KGHDR and CDR2 SFDVKD.

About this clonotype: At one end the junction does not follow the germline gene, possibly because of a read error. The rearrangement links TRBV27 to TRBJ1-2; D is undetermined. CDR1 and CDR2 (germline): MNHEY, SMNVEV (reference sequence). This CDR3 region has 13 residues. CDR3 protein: CASSLSPLYGCTF. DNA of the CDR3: TGTGCCAGCAGTTTATCGCCCCTCTATGGCTGCACCTTC.

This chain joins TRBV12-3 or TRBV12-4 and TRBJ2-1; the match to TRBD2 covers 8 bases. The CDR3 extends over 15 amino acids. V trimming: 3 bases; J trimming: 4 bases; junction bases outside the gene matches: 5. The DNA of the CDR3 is TGTGCCAGCAGTTTTAATACGGGAGGGTACAATGAGCAGTTCTTC. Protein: CASSFNTGGYNEQFF.

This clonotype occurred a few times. CDR3 nucleotides: TGTGCCAGCAGTTCCCTTGGACTAGCCTACGAGCAGTACTTC. It yields the protein CASSSLGLAYEQYF. The chain employs TRBV27 and TRBJ2-7; TRBD2 agrees at 7 bases. Germline V gives CDR1 MNHEY, CDR2 SMNVEV (reference sequence). The CDR3 is 14 residues long. V dropped 4 bases and J dropped 2; count of bases not matched to a gene: 5.

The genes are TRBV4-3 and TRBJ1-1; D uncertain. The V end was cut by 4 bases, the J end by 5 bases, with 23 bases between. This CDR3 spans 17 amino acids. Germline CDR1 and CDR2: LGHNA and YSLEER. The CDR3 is CASSLSPSSDDWTEAFF. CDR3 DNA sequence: TGCGCCAGCAGCCTGTCCCCGAGCAGCGACGATTGGACTGAAGCTTTCTTT.

This CDR3 reads CASSPQGLAGSYEQYF. Here the CDR3 DNA reads TGTGCCAGCAGTCCCCAGGGACTAGCGGGATCCTACGAGCAGTACTTC. This chain joins TRBV27 and TRBJ2-7; TRBD2 agrees at 13 bases. The germline CDR1 and CDR2 sequences are MNHEY and SMNVEV (reference sequence). J lost 1 base, V lost 5 bases, and 5 bases had no gene match. The CDR3 has 16 residues.

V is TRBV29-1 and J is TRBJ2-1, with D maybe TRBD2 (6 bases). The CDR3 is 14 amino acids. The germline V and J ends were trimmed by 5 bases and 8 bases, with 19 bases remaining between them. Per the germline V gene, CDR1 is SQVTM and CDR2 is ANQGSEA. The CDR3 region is CSVRQYGTLDEQFF. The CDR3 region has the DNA TGCAGCGTTCGGCAATACGGGACTTTGGATGAGCAGTTCTTC.

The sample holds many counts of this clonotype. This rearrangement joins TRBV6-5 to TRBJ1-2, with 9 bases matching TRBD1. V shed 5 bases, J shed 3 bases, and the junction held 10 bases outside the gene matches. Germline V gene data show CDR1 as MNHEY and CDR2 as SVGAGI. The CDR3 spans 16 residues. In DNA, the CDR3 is TGTGCCAGCAGTCCGGTGGGACAGGGAACGTACTATGGCTACACCTTC. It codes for CASSPVGQGTYYGYTF.

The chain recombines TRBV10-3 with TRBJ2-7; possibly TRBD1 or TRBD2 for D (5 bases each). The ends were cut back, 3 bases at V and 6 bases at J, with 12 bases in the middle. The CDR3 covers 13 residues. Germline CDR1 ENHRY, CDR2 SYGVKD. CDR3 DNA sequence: TGTGCCATCAGTGACAGGGAGATGTCCGAGCAGTACTTC. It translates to CAISDREMSEQYF.

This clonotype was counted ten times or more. The CDR3: CASSLARGNTEAFF. As DNA, the CDR3 is TGCGCCAGCAGCTTGGCCCGGGGGAACACTGAAGCTTTCTTT. The rearrangement uses TRBV5-1 and TRBJ1-1; D not resolved. The germline V and J ends were trimmed by 0 bases and 1 base, with 7 bases remaining between them. Germline V gene data show CDR1 as SGHRS and CDR2 as YFSETQ. The CDR3 contains 14 residues.

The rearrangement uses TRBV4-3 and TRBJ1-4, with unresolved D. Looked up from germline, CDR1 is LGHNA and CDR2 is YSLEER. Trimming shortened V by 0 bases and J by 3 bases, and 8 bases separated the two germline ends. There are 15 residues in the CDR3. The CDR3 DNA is TGCGCCAGCAGCCAAGAGTCCACCTCTAATGAAAAACTGTTTTTT. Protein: CASSQESTSNEKLFF.

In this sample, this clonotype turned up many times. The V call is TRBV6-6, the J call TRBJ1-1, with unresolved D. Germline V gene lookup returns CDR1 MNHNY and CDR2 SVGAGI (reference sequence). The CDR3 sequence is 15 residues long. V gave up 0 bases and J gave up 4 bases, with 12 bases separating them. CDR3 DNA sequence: TGTGCCAGCAGTTACTCGGGCCTTTCCGGCACTGAAGCTTTCTTT. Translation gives CASSYSGLSGTEAFF.

CDR3 amino acids: CASSPGLSSYEQYF. Here the CDR3 DNA reads TGCGCCAGCAGCCCCGGTCTAAGCTCCTACGAGCAGTACTTC. This chain links TRBV4-3 with TRBJ2-7, with D hard to call. This CDR3 is built from 14 residues. The germline V gene has CDR1 LGHNA and CDR2 YSLEER. V lost 4 bases, J lost 0 bases, and 10 bases lay in between.

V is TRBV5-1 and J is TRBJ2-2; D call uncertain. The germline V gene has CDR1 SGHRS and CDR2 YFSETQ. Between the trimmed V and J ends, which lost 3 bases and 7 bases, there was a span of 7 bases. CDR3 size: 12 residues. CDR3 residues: CASSWLDGELFF. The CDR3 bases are TGCGCCAGCAGCTGGCTGGACGGGGAGCTGTTTTTT.